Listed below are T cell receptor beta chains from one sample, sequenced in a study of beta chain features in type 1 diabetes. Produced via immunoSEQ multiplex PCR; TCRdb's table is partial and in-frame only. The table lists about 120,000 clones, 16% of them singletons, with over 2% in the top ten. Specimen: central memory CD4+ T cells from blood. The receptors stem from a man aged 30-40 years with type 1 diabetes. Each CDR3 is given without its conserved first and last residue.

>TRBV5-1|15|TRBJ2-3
ASSFGDSSTSTDTQY
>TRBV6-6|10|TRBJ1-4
ASSYANEKLF
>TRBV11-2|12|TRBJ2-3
ASSPGLAFNTQY
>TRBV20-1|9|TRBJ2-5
SAERGETQY
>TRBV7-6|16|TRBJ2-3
ASSLETSGGLSTDTQY
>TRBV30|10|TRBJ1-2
AWRTGDYGYT
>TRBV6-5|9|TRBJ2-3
ASSDRDTQY
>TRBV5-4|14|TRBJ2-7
ASSSAQEGVPYEQY
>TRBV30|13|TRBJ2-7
AWSPGTGVVYEQY
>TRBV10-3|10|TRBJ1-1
AISGSNTEAF
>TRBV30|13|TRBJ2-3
AWSVGLAGPDTQY
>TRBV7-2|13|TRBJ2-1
ASSLLAGENNEQF
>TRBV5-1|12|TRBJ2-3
ASSAGQGGDTQY
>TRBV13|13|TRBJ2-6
ASSLGVAGANVLT
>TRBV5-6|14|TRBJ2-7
ASSLAGAGGLDEQY
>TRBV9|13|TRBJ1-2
ASSVDPGGDYGYT
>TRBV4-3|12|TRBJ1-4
ASSQAGAGEKLF
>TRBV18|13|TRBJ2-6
ASSPVSLGANVLT
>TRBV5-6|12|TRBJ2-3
ASSLPEYADTQY
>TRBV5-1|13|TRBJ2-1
ASSLLPGEVNEQF
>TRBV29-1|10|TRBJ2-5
SVVQERETQY
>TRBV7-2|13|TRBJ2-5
ASSLEMGFQETQY
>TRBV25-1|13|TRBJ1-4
ASSPDLGANEKLF
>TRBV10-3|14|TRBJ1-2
AIRSGGGRGNYGYT
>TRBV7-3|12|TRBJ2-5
ASSSIAGDRNQY
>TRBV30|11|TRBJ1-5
AWSVRGNQPQH
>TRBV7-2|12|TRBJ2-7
ASSLMGLANEQY
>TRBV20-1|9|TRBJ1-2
SARDPYGYT
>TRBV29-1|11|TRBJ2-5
SVDGAVQETQY
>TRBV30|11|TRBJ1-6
AWKEGFYSPLH
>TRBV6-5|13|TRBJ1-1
ASLPPGGSGTEAF
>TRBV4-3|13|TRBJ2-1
ASSPRTSGYNEQF
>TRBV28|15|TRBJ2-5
ASSLSGLASGGETQY
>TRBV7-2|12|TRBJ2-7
ASSPDYTSYEQY
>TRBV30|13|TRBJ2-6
AWSPESLGANVLT
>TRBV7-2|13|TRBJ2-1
ASSLRAIGASEQF
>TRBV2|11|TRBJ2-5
ASSDASGRSQY
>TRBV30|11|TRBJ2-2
AWSPSGTGELF
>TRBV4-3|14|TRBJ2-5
ASSQERPGQGETQY
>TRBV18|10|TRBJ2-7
ASRRGPGLPY